These T cell receptor beta chains were read from a single sample in a study of Ad26.COV2.S vaccination and SARS-CoV-2 variants. Profiled with immunoSEQ multiplex PCR; TCRdb holds only in-frame clones, not every one. The table has about 400,000 clones, 70% to 90% seen once; the top ten hold under 2%. The source material was peripheral blood, sampled in a trial of Ad26.COV2.S vaccine versus placebo. These receptors were obtained from a person between 18 and 59 years old who received the Ad26.COV2.S COVID-19 vaccine or a placebo. Both conserved end residues are part of each CDR3. D genes are given only for firm matches. Only part of the rows carry a size: once, few, many, or a class if the clone is expanded.

V	J	size	D	CDR3	DNA
TRBV18	TRBJ1-2	-	-	CASSPSPTGGANYGYTF	TGTGCCAGCTCACCGAGCCCCACGGGGGGGGCGAACTATGGCTACACCTTC
TRBV6-4	TRBJ1-4	-	-	CASQGWRGRGEKLFF	TGTGCCAGCCAGGGGTGGCGGGGGAGGGGTGAAAAACTGTTTTTT
TRBV6-2/TRBV6-3	TRBJ1-2	-	TRBD1	CASSMTGRGEIYGYTF	TGTGCCAGCAGCATGACAGGGAGAGGGGAAATTTATGGCTACACCTTC
TRBV29-1	TRBJ2-5	once	-	CSVGMAGETQYF	TGCAGCGTTGGAATGGCCGGGGAGACCCAGTACTTC
TRBV27	TRBJ2-3	-	-	CASSLWSRDTQYF	TGTGCCAGCAGTTTATGGTCGCGAGATACGCAGTATTTT
TRBV28	TRBJ2-1	-	TRBD2	CASKDAGGGMNEQFF	TGTGCCAGCAAGGACGCGGGAGGGGGGATGAATGAGCAGTTCTTC
TRBV9	TRBJ2-1	once	TRBD2	CASSVGTSGNNEQFF	TGTGCCAGCAGCGTAGGGACTAGCGGAAACAATGAGCAGTTCTTC
TRBV9	TRBJ2-7	-	-	CASSVAVTRDEQYF	TGTGCCAGCAGCGTAGCTGTGACTAGAGACGAGCAGTACTTC
TRBV3-1/TRBV3-2	TRBJ2-3	-	-	CASRSTDTQYF	TGTGCCAGCAGGAGCACAGATACGCAGTATTTT
TRBV5-6	TRBJ1-2	-	-	CASSLEGPSYGYTF	TGTGCCAGCAGCCTCGAGGGGCCAAGCTATGGCTACACCTTC
TRBV2	TRBJ1-4	-	TRBD1	CASTGQGALGGEKLFF	TGTGCCAGCACGGGACAGGGTGCTCTGGGAGGTGAAAAACTGTTTTTT
TRBV2	TRBJ2-7	-	-	CASSERGTYEQYF	TGTGCCAGCAGTGAACGGGGTACCTACGAGCAGTACTTC
TRBV5-6	TRBJ2-1	few	-	CASSLARTEFF	TGTGCCAGCAGCTTGGCCCGGACTGAGTTCTTC
TRBV3-1/TRBV3-2	TRBJ2-7	-	-	CASSSASLEQYF	TGTGCCAGCAGCTCAGCCTCGCTCGAGCAGTACTTC
TRBV19	TRBJ2-2	once	-	CASSSGKGTNTGELFF	TGTGCCAGTAGTAGTGGGAAGGGGACGAACACCGGGGAGCTGTTTTTT
TRBV6-5	TRBJ2-7	-	TRBD2	CASSLTSGASYEQYF	TGTGCCAGCAGTCTGACTAGCGGAGCCTCCTACGAGCAGTACTTC
TRBV28	TRBJ2-1	-	TRBD2	CASRGASGRREQFF	TGTGCCAGCAGGGGTGCTAGCGGGAGACGCGAGCAGTTCTTC
TRBV5-4	TRBJ2-7	-	-	CASTRGRGLHEQYF	TGTGCCAGCACCAGGGGACGGGGTCTCCACGAGCAGTACTTC
TRBV6-5	TRBJ2-7	-	TRBD2	CASFGTSDSYEQYF	TGTGCCAGCTTCGGGACTAGCGACTCCTACGAGCAGTACTTC
TRBV28	TRBJ2-1	-	TRBD2	CASSIGTSRFSYNEQFF	TGTGCCAGCAGTATCGGGACTAGCCGATTCTCCTACAATGAGCAGTTCTTC
TRBV7-9	TRBJ1-1	-	TRBD1	CASSWGQADEAFF	TGTGCCAGCAGCTGGGGACAGGCGGATGAAGCTTTCTTT
TRBV11-2	TRBJ1-5	-	-	CASSHDYLDQPQHF	TGTGCCAGCAGCCACGATTATTTGGATCAGCCCCAGCATTTT
TRBV6-5	TRBJ2-1	-	-	CASSLSQYNEQFF	TGTGCCAGCAGTTTATCCCAATACAATGAGCAGTTCTTC
TRBV6-1	TRBJ2-3	-	-	CASSEGYTQYF	TGTGCCAGCAGTGAAGGATATACGCAGTATTTT
TRBV4-2	TRBJ2-7	-	TRBD2	CASSPLYTGESMGTSGNMGYEQYF	TGTGCCAGCAGCCCCCTCTATACGGGGGAGTCGATGGGGACTAGCGGGAATATGGGCTACGAGCAGTACTTC
TRBV28	TRBJ2-5	-	TRBD2	CASSFGLAGLRETQYF	TGTGCCAGCAGTTTTGGGTTAGCGGGATTAAGGGAGACCCAGTACTTC
TRBV5-8	TRBJ2-7	-	-	CASSPDGIGYYEQYF	TGTGCCAGCAGCCCTGATGGGATCGGCTACTACGAGCAGTACTTC
TRBV9	TRBJ2-3	once	TRBD2	CASSAAGGPTDTQYF	TGTGCCAGCAGCGCAGCGGGAGGGCCCACAGATACGCAGTATTTT
TRBV27	TRBJ2-3	-	TRBD2	CASSFEASGSTDTQYF	TGTGCCAGCAGTTTCGAGGCTAGCGGTAGCACAGATACGCAGTATTTT
TRBV3-1/TRBV3-2	TRBJ1-1	-	TRBD1	CASTLGSPGGFNTEAFF	TGTGCCAGCACCCTTGGATCCCCAGGGGGCTTTAACACTGAAGCTTTCTTT
TRBV9	TRBJ1-1	-	TRBD1	CASSVEGGTASGAFF	TGTGCCAGCAGCGTAGAAGGGGGGACAGCTTCCGGAGCTTTCTTT
TRBV4-1	TRBJ2-7	-	TRBD2	CASSQRTSGSSYEQYF	TGCGCCAGCAGCCAACGGACTAGCGGGAGCTCCTACGAGCAGTACTTC
TRBV4-3	TRBJ2-5	-	TRBD2	CASSPVAGLEETQYF	TGCGCCAGCAGCCCCGTAGCGGGGCTGGAAGAGACCCAGTACTTC
TRBV9	TRBJ2-3	-	TRBD2	CASSHGPGLVSRDTQYF	TGTGCCAGCAGTCACGGACCGGGACTAGTTTCACGAGATACGCAGTATTTT
TRBV9	TRBJ1-3	few	-	CASSLETGQVSGNTIYF	TGTGCCAGCAGCCTCGAAACCGGGCAAGTCTCTGGAAACACCATATATTTT
TRBV12-3/TRBV12-4	TRBJ1-3	-	-	CASNFRGEGTIYF	TGTGCCAGCAATTTCCGAGGGGAAGGAACCATATATTTT
TRBV5-1	TRBJ2-2	-	TRBD2	CASSEGLAGGTGELFF	TGCGCCAGCAGCGAGGGACTAGCGGGAGGCACCGGGGAGCTGTTTTTT
TRBV7-6	TRBJ1-5	-	-	CASSLGGDQPQHF	TGTGCCAGCAGCTTAGGAGGGGATCAGCCCCAGCATTTT
TRBV19	TRBJ1-4	-	TRBD1	CATNRGRNEKLFF	TGTGCCACTAACAGGGGACGTAATGAAAAACTGTTTTTT
TRBV19	TRBJ2-7	-	TRBD1	CASSIGTGARSYQQYF	TGTGCCAGTAGTATAGGAACAGGGGCGCGGTCCTACCAGCAGTACTTC
TRBV6-2/TRBV6-3	TRBJ2-1	-	TRBD2	CASSYSSTSEFYNEQFF	TGTGCCAGCAGTTATTCTTCGACTAGCGAATTCTACAATGAGCAGTTCTTC
TRBV7-2	TRBJ2-3	-	TRBD1	CASSSEGTVSTDTQYF	TGTGCCAGCAGCTCCGAAGGGACAGTCTCCACAGATACGCAGTATTTT
TRBV5-6	TRBJ2-7	-	-	CASSWTGSRGEQYF	TGTGCCAGCAGCTGGACGGGCTCTAGGGGTGAGCAGTACTTC
TRBV12-3/TRBV12-4	TRBJ1-2	-	-	CASSTLVAGLTF	TGTGCCAGCAGTACACTTGTGGCAGGGTTGACCTTC
TRBV5-1	TRBJ2-7	-	-	CASSSTGKRSYEQYF	TGCGCCAGCAGCTCAACAGGGAAACGATCCTACGAGCAGTACTTC
TRBV16	TRBJ1-2	once	TRBD1	CASSQTGTGSYGYTF	TGTGCCAGCAGCCAAACCGGGACAGGGAGCTATGGCTACACCTTC
TRBV19	TRBJ1-1	-	-	CASNIGVAEAFF	TGTGCCAGTAATATAGGGGTCGCTGAAGCTTTCTTT
TRBV9	TRBJ2-7	-	TRBD2	CASSAWGGGPSDEQYF	TGTGCCAGCAGCGCCTGGGGGGGAGGCCCTTCGGACGAGCAGTACTTC
TRBV7-2	TRBJ1-4	-	-	CASSLQGSTNEKLFF	TGTGCCAGCAGCTTACAGGGGTCAACTAATGAAAAACTGTTTTTT
TRBV7-9	TRBJ2-1	-	-	CASSLSSSYNEQFF	TGTGCCAGCAGCTTAAGCAGCTCCTACAATGAGCAGTTCTTC
TRBV7-9	TRBJ2-2	-	TRBD1	CASTFDRGLNTGELFF	TGTGCCAGCACCTTTGACAGGGGGCTGAACACCGGGGAGCTGTTTTTT
TRBV5-1	TRBJ2-5	-	-	CASSLTGTPQETQYF	TGCGCCAGCAGCTTGACAGGGACCCCCCAAGAGACCCAGTACTTC
TRBV4-2	TRBJ2-7	-	-	CASSHPRGAYEQYF	TGTGCCAGCAGCCACCCGCGAGGGGCCTACGAGCAGTACTTC